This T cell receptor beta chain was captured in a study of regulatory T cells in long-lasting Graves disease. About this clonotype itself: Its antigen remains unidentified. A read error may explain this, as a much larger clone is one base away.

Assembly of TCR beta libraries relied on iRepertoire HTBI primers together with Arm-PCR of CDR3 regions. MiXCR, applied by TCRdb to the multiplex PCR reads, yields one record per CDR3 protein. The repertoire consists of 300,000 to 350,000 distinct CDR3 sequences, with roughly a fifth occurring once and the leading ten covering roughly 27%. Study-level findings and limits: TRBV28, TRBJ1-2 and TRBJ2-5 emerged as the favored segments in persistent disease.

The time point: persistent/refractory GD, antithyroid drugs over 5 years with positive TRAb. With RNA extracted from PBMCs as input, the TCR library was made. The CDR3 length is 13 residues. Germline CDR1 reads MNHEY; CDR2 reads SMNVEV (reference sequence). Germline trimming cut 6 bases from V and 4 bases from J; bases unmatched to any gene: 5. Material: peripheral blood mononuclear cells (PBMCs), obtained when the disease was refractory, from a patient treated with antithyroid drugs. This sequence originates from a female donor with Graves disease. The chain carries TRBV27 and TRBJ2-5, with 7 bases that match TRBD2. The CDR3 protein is CASRRENRETQYF. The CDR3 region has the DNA TGTGCCAGCAGGCGGGAGAACCGAGAGACCCAGTACTTC.